Following are 9 T cell receptor beta chains from one sample sequenced in a study of blood T cell repertoires in COVID-19. TCRdb's table, derived via immunoSEQ multiplex PCR, lists solely in-frame clones and lacks some. The profile covers some 110,000 clones, with roughly 80% appearing a single time and about 6.8% taken by the ten largest. Sequenced sample: peripheral blood. The receptor source for this set is a man aged 70 or older with acute or convalescent COVID-19.

The rearrangement joins TRBV5-6 to TRBJ1-4; maybe TRBD1 (5 bases). The CDR3 spans 13 residues. Germline V gives CDR1 SGHDT, CDR2 YYEEEE. Trimming took 2 bases from V and 6 from J, leaving 8 bases between them. CDR3 amino acids: CASSFTGYEKLFF. The DNA for the CDR3 is TGTGCCAGCAGCTTCACAGGCTATGAAAAACTGTTTTTT.

The V call is TRBV18, the J call TRBJ1-5, with D possibly being TRBD1 (5 bases). CDR1 and CDR2 (germline): KGHSH, LQKENI. The CDR3 has 15 amino acids. The V end was cut by 6 bases, the J end by 2 bases, with 14 bases between. The CDR3, as DNA: TGTGCCAGCTCGACGGGGGAATTGGGCAATCAGCCCCAGCATTTT. Its protein is CASSTGELGNQPQHF.

The V and J genes are TRBV7-2 and TRBJ2-2, with TRBD2 matching over 8 bases. Per germline, CDR1 SGHTA and CDR2 FQGNSA. V was pared by 5 bases and J by 3 bases, with 11 bases of the junction left unmatched. CDR3 length equals 17 residues. This CDR3 is CASSIEGLAGYTGELFF. CDR3 bases: TGTGCCAGCAGCATAGAGGGGCTAGCGGGTTACACCGGGGAGCTGTTTTTT.

The CDR3 DNA reads TGTGCCAGCACCCTATCAGGGGCGGAGATGTCCTATGGCTACACCTTC. Translation: CASTLSGAEMSYGYTF. The J gene is TRBJ1-2, the V gene TRBV9; a weak D match, TRBD1 (6 bases). The CDR3 is 16 amino acids. Germline V gene data show CDR1 as SGDLS and CDR2 as YYNGEE. Trimming stripped 6 bases from V and 4 bases from J, with 22 bases between.

The CDR3 spells CASNPRPGDTEAFF. The CDR3 DNA reads TGTGCCAGCAACCCACGGCCAGGGGACACTGAAGCTTTCTTT. The chain carries TRBV7-2 and TRBJ1-1, with a tentative D call TRBD1 (6 bases). Between the trimmed V and J ends, which lost 7 bases and 3 bases, there was a span of 15 bases. This CDR3 is built from 14 residues. CDR1 is SGHTA, CDR2 FQGNSA, per germline.

This chain joins TRBV29-1 and TRBJ1-1; D is unresolved. CDR3 length equals 12 residues. Germline V gene lookup returns CDR1 SQVTM and CDR2 ANQGSEA. Trimming removed 7 bases from V and 2 bases from J, with 11 bases in between. CDR3 amino acids: CSAFRQNTEAFF. In nucleotides, the CDR3 is TGCAGCGCCTTTAGACAAAACACTGAAGCTTTCTTT.

The CDR3: CASSPGTSLDTIYF. DNA for the CDR3: TGTGCCAGCAGTCCAGGGACTTCCCTTGACACCATATATTTT. J is TRBJ1-3 and V is TRBV28; a weak D match, TRBD1 (5 bases). The CDR3 runs to 14 residues. Trimming pared 5 bases from V and 8 bases from J, leaving 16 bases between. Germline CDR1 reads MDHEN; CDR2 reads SYDVKM.

The V and J genes are TRBV12-3 or TRBV12-4 and TRBJ1-1, with D possibly TRBD1 on 5 matching bases. The CDR3 is 13 residues long. V lost 6 bases and J 3 bases, leaving 11 bases between the germline ends. In DNA, the CDR3 is TGTGCCAGCAGCAAGACAGATTACACTGAAGCTTTCTTT. Its protein is CASSKTDYTEAFF.

The CDR3 here is CAISEGASGSSDEQFF. CDR3 in DNA: TGTGCCATCAGTGAAGGGGCTAGCGGGAGTAGCGATGAGCAGTTCTTC. This rearrangement joins TRBV10-3 to TRBJ2-1; 10 positions match TRBD2. The CDR3 covers 16 residues. V gave up 3 bases and J gave up 8 bases; unmatched junction bases: 10. Germline V gene lookup returns CDR1 ENHRY and CDR2 SYGVKD.